One sample yielded the 31 T cell receptor beta chains listed below, sequenced in a study of CD8+ T cells in alopecia areata. cDNA serving as the sequencing template came from extracted, reverse transcribed RNA. Generated by immunoSEQ multiplex PCR, the TCRdb table keeps only in-frame clones and is missing some. The record shows over 100,000 clones for this sample, with no singletons present. The sample was lesional skin. These receptors all stem from a C3H/HeJ mouse with alopecia areata. The strain is characterized by the MHC haplotype H2-k.

This clone was observed many times. Gene names are the mouse ones. Read sequence stops 4 residues before the CDR3 end, and the germline J gene provides the missing end. The chain employs TRBV1 and TRBJ2-3, with 7 bases identical to TRBD1. This CDR3 comprises 13 residues. From germline, CDR1 is NSQYPW and CDR2 LRSPGD (reference sequence). V trimming: 9 bases; J trimming: 0 bases; junction bases outside the gene matches: 3. CDR3 bases read: TGCACCTGTCGGGACAGTAGTGCAGAA. Its protein product is CTCRDSSAE. The whole CDR3 sequence is CTCRDSSAETLYF.

A few counts support this clone. Gene names follow the mouse nomenclature. The read is 4 residues too short to cover the CDR3 end, so that end is filled in from the germline J gene. V usage is TRBV13-3 and J usage is TRBJ1-1, with 11 positions matching TRBD1. Germline loops: CDR1 NNHDY, CDR2 SYVADS. This CDR3 region has 15 residues. The sequenced CDR3 bases are TGTGCCAGCAGTGATGCAGGACAGGGGGCGCGA. This sequence encodes CASSDAGQGAR. Given in full, the CDR3 is CASSDAGQGAREVFF.

Many counts were recorded for this clone. Gene names are mouse gene names. The CDR3 is cut off 4 residues early in the read; its end comes from the germline J gene. The gene calls are TRBV13-3 and TRBJ1-1, with TRBD1 identical over 7 bases. The CDR3 has 13 amino acids. From germline, CDR1 is NNHDY and CDR2 SYVADS. The CDR3 loop reads CASSGGQLREVFF. The sequenced CDR3 bases are TGTGCCAGCAGTGGGGGACAGCTAAGA.

Of note for this clone: Here the gene names and germline are mouse. The read halts 4 residues ahead of the CDR3 end, with the missing end drawn from the germline J gene. The chain has TRBV13-2 and TRBJ2-2; 8 nucleotides match TRBD1. This CDR3 spans 14 amino acids. J was trimmed by 4 bases and V by 4 bases; bases with no gene match: 3. From germline, CDR1 is NNHNN and CDR2 SYGAGS (reference sequence). The covered CDR3 bases are TGTGCCAGCGGTCAGGGGGCGGTCACCGGG. It codes for CASGQGAVTG. The full CDR3 protein reads CASGQGAVTGQLYF.

Only a few counts were recorded for this clone. Gene names are mouse gene names. The missing CDR3 end, 4 residues past where the read stops, is filled in from the germline J gene. This chain uses TRBV1 with TRBJ2-1; the match to TRBD1 covers 9 bases. Per the germline V gene, CDR1 is NSQYPW and CDR2 is LRSPGD (reference sequence). The CDR3 sequence is 15 residues long. The part of the CDR3 DNA that was read is TGCACCTGCAGTGCACGGGACAGGGAAGGGGCT. Protein: CTCSARDREGA. The CDR3 in its entirety is CTCSARDREGAEQFF.

This clone showed up just a few times. Gene names are the mouse ones. The read terminates 4 residues ahead of where the CDR3 ends, so the germline J gene completes it. J is TRBJ2-3 and V is TRBV13-3; no firm D call. V was cut by 0 bases and J by 4 bases, with 9 bases left in between. Germline values: CDR1 NNHDY, CDR2 SYVADS. The CDR3 loop spans 14 amino acids. CDR3 sequence: CASSDGYSSETLYF. Incomplete CDR3 DNA: TGTGCCAGCAGTGATGGGTACAGTTCAGAA.

This clone occurred a few times. The genes are named according to mouse. From the germline J gene comes the end of the CDR3, since the read stops 4 residues before it. The V call is TRBV13-3, the J call TRBJ1-1; D perhaps matches TRBD1 (6 bases). Trimming took 10 bases from V and 3 from J, leaving 16 bases between them. The CDR3 has 13 amino acids. Germline loops: CDR1 NNHDY, CDR2 SYVADS. CDR3 bases read: TGTGCCTCCTGGGGGGGGGCGGACACA. Translated: CASWGGADT. The whole CDR3 region reads CASWGGADTEVFF.

This clone was picked up a small number of times. The gene names here belong to mouse. The read gets to within 4 residues of the CDR3 end, and the germline J gene fills in the rest. This chain uses TRBV13-3 with TRBJ2-1, with 7 bases aligning to TRBD2. The V gene's germline CDR1 is NNHDY and CDR2 SYVADS. Trimming at V came to 1 base and at J to 4 bases, leaving 2 bases not matched to a gene. The CDR3 is 14 amino acids. CDR3 sequence: CASSDLWGYAEQFF. The sequenced CDR3 bases are TGTGCCAGCAGTGATCTCTGGGGGTATGCT.

This clone has a handful of counts. Any gene name here is a mouse gene name. Read sequence stops 4 residues before the CDR3 end, and the germline J gene provides the missing end. The V and J genes are TRBV13-3 and TRBJ2-7, with TRBD2 matching 12 bases. The CDR3 extends over 16 amino acids. V lost 5 bases to trimming and J lost 0 bases; unmatched junction nucleotides: 6. Germline CDR1 and CDR2: NNHDY and SYVADS. CDR3 amino acids: CASSPWTGGDSYEQYF. CDR3 DNA, as far as it was read: TGTGCCAGCAGCCCCTGGACTGGGGGGGACTCCTAT.

Notes on this clone: Germline and genes here are mouse. The read stops 4 residues short of the end of the CDR3; the missing end is completed from the germline J gene. V usage is TRBV13-3 and J usage is TRBJ2-7; 11 bases map to TRBD2. From germline, CDR1 is NNHDY and CDR2 SYVADS. The CDR3 extends over 14 amino acids. This chain's CDR3 is CASTQGLGDYEQYF. CDR3 DNA, as far as it was read: TGTGCCAGCACCCAGGGACTGGGGGATTAT.

Notes on this clone: Germline and genes: mouse. The read falls 4 residues short of the CDR3 end, and the missing part is taken from the germline J gene. The chain links TRBV19 to TRBJ1-4; maybe TRBD1 (6 bases). V shed 6 bases and J shed 1 base, with 13 bases lying between them. Germline CDR1 reads FNHDT; CDR2 reads SITEND (reference sequence). The CDR3 runs to 15 residues. The DNA read from the CDR3 is TGTGCCAGCAACCCGGGACATAATTCCAACGAA. It codes for CASNPGHNSNE. The whole CDR3 protein is CASNPGHNSNERLFF.

This clone was observed many times. Mouse names are used for the genes. The read finishes 4 residues shy of the CDR3 end, and the germline J gene is used to complete it. This chain connects TRBV13-3 to TRBJ2-1; D may be TRBD2 (5 bases). Germline assignment: CDR1 NNHDY and CDR2 SYVADS. CDR3 size: 14 residues. CDR3 protein: CASSPGRAGAEQFF. The CDR3 bases that were read are TGTGCCAGCAGTCCTGGGAGGGCGGGAGCT.

This clone appeared a few times. Gene names denote mouse genes. The read terminates 4 residues ahead of where the CDR3 ends, so the germline J gene completes it. The same CDR3 is also encoded by other DNA sequences in this sample. This rearrangement joins TRBV1 to TRBJ1-4, with 9 bases aligning to TRBD1. The CDR3 runs 17 residues. The V gene end was trimmed by 1 base and the J gene end by 0 bases; junction bases not matched to a gene: 3. Germline V gene sequence: CDR1 NSQYPW, CDR2 LRSPGD (reference sequence). CDR3: CTCSAGRQGVSNERLFF. CDR3 DNA, as far as it was read: TGCACCTGCAGTGCAGGTAGACAGGGGGTTTCCAACGAA.

This clone was recorded a few times. All gene names here are mouse names. The read ends 4 residues early relative to the CDR3; the germline J gene fills the gap. V is TRBV1 and J is TRBJ2-1; TRBD2 matches 11 bases. The CDR3 loop spans 17 amino acids. V gave up 3 bases and J gave up 0 bases; unmatched junction bases: 4. CDR1 and CDR2 from the germline V gene are NSQYPW and LRSPGD (reference sequence). The CDR3 sequence: CTCSAGDWGNNYAEQFF. The sequenced part of the CDR3 DNA is TGCACCTGCAGTGCGGGGGACTGGGGGAATAACTATGCT. The full variable domain, its missing parts supplied by reference TRBV1 and TRBJ2-1, is VTLLEQNPRWRLVPRGQAVNLRCILKNSQYPWMSWYQQDLQKQLQWLFTLRSPGDKEVKSLPGADYLATRVTDTELRLQVANMSQGRTLYCTCSAGDWGNNYAEQFFGPGTRLTVL.

This clone has just a few counts. The database protein in TCRdb disagrees with the DNA translation at residue 11; the sequence shown here was translated from the DNA. Mouse gene names and germline throughout. The DNA ends 3 residues before the CDR3 does, and the rest of the CDR3 is filled in from the germline J gene. The rearrangement links TRBV19 to TRBJ1-6; D is uncertain. TRBJ1-6 is identified as an open reading frame with a role that is uncertain. In germline, CDR1 is FNHDT, CDR2 SITEND (reference sequence). The CDR3 sequence is 14 residues long. V lost 2 bases and J lost 5, with 8 bases in between. The CDR3 bases that were read are TGTGCCAGCAGTATGACACAGAATAATTCGCCC. This translates into CASSMTQNNSP. The full CDR3 protein reads CASSMTQNNSPLYF.

Details on this clone: All gene names here are mouse names. The read stops 4 residues short of the end of the CDR3; the missing end is completed from the germline J gene. The chain combines TRBV13-3 with TRBJ2-5; D is possibly TRBD2 (7 bases). The CDR3 covers 16 residues. V gave up 2 bases and J gave up 2 bases, with 15 bases separating them. Germline loops: CDR1 NNHDY, CDR2 SYVADS. CDR3 loop: CASSETPGGGQDTQYF. The sequenced CDR3 bases are TGTGCCAGCAGTGAAACTCCTGGGGGCGGCCAAGAC.

This clone was picked up a small number of times. Gene labels here are mouse ones. The read finishes 4 residues shy of the CDR3 end, and the germline J gene is used to complete it. The J gene is TRBJ2-7, the V gene TRBV13-3; possibly TRBD2 for D (6 bases). CDR1 is NNHDY and CDR2 is SYVADS in the germline V gene. CDR3 length: 13 residues. CDR3: CASSDANWDEQYF. The CDR3 DNA, read in part, is TGTGCCAGCAGTGATGCAAACTGGGAT.

Points on this clone: Genes here carry mouse names. The read is 4 residues too short to cover the CDR3 end, so that end is filled in from the germline J gene. The V and J genes are TRBV1 and TRBJ2-2; 8 bases agree with TRBD2. Germline V gene lookup returns CDR1 NSQYPW and CDR2 LRSPGD (reference sequence). The CDR3 is 14 residues long. After removal of 4 bases from V and 2 bases from J, the junction contained 0 bases not matched to a gene. CDR3 sequence: CTCSVGGNTGQLYF. Partial CDR3 DNA: TGCACCTGCAGTGTGGGGGGGAACACCGGG. Full variable domain (remainder filled in from reference TRBV1 and TRBJ2-2): VTLLEQNPRWRLVPRGQAVNLRCILKNSQYPWMSWYQQDLQKQLQWLFTLRSPGDKEVKSLPGADYLATRVTDTELRLQVANMSQGRTLYCTCSVGGNTGQLYFGEGSKLTVL.

With regard to this clone: The gene names given are mouse names. Sequencing ends 4 residues short of the CDR3 end; the germline J gene provides the rest. The V and J genes are TRBV13-3 and TRBJ2-7; tentative D call: TRBD1 (6 bases). CDR3 length: 13 amino acids. The germline CDR1 and CDR2 sequences are NNHDY and SYVADS. The part of the CDR3 DNA that was read is TGTGCCAGCAGTTACCCTTCAGGGGAT. This translates into CASSYPSGD. The CDR3 as a whole reads CASSYPSGDEQYF.

This clone was observed a handful of times. Germline and genes: mouse. Read coverage stops 4 residues before the CDR3 terminus; the germline J gene supplies the remainder. The chain recombines TRBV13-3 with TRBJ2-7; 11 bases are shared with TRBD2. The germline V gene has CDR1 NNHDY and CDR2 SYVADS. The CDR3 has 17 amino acids. The CDR3 protein is CASSDAPGTGGDYEQYF. CDR3 DNA (partial): TGTGCCAGCAGTGACGCTCCCGGGACTGGGGGTGATTAT.

This clone was counted only a few times. The germline and genes are mouse ones. The sequenced fragment ends 4 residues before the CDR3 boundary, so the rest is inferred from the germline J gene. The rearrangement joins TRBV13-3 to TRBJ2-2; D is perhaps TRBD1 (5 bases). There are 15 residues in the CDR3. In germline, CDR1 is NNHDY, CDR2 SYVADS. Trimming left V 2 bases short and J 2 bases short, with 10 bases between. This CDR3 reads CASSEVTANTGQLYF. The sequenced CDR3 bases are TGTGCCAGCAGTGAAGTGACAGCTAACACCGGG. The whole variable domain, remainder taken from reference TRBV13-3 and TRBJ2-2, is EAAVTQSPRSKVAVTGGKVTLSCHQTNNHDYMYWYRQDTGHGLRLIHYSYVADSTEKGDIPDGYKASRPSQENFSLILELASLSQTAVYFCASSEVTANTGQLYFGEGSKLTVL.

This clone occurred many times. Mouse gene names apply. The read stops 4 residues short of the end of the CDR3; the missing end is completed from the germline J gene. V is TRBV17 and J is TRBJ2-3, with TRBD1 as a possible D gene (5 bases). In germline, CDR1 is MNHDT, CDR2 YYDKIL. The ends were cut back, 2 bases at V and 0 bases at J, with 9 bases in the middle. CDR3 length: 15 residues. CDR3 bases read: TGTGCTAGCAGTAGACAGGGTCCTAGTGCAGAA. Translation: CASSRQGPSAE. Given in full, the CDR3 is CASSRQGPSAETLYF.

As concerns this clone: The gene names here belong to mouse. The read halts 4 residues ahead of the CDR3 end, with the missing end drawn from the germline J gene. The rearrangement joins TRBV1 to TRBJ1-2; D may be TRBD1 (5 bases). The ends were cut back, 6 bases at V and 0 bases at J, with 5 bases in the middle. CDR1 is NSQYPW, CDR2 LRSPGD, per germline (reference sequence). CDR3 size: 12 residues. The CDR3 loop reads CTCRDTNSDYTF. The DNA read from the CDR3 is TGCACCTGCAGGGACACAAACTCC.

About this clone itself: All gene names here are mouse names. The CDR3 end is not reached by the read, which stops 4 residues before it; the germline J gene fills it in. The chain couples TRBV13-1 to TRBJ1-2; D remains ambiguous. Germline V gene data show CDR1 as NSHNY and CDR2 as SYGAGN. Between the trimmed V and J ends, which lost 2 bases and 0 bases, there was a span of 11 bases. The CDR3 sequence is 15 residues long. The CDR3 sequence: CASSERPDSNSDYTF. The CDR3 DNA, read in part, is TGTGCCAGCAGTGAGCGCCCGGACTCAAACTCC.

In this sample, this clone turned up many times. Gene labels here are mouse ones. The CDR3 end falls 4 residues outside the read, so it is completed with the germline J gene. V usage is TRBV13-3 and J usage is TRBJ2-7; D may be TRBD1 (6 bases). CDR3 length equals 15 residues. From germline, CDR1 is NNHDY and CDR2 SYVADS. Trimming removed 0 bases at V and 3 bases at J, with 13 bases between. The CDR3 bases that were read are TGTGCCAGCAGTGATGCAACAGGGACCCTCTAT. Translating gives CASSDATGTLY. The CDR3, in full, reads CASSDATGTLYEQYF.

With regard to this clone: Mouse names are used for the genes. The CDR3 goes on 4 residues after the read ends, and that part is filled in from the germline J gene. The chain links TRBV1 to TRBJ1-1, with 7 bases lining up with TRBD1. Per germline, CDR1 NSQYPW and CDR2 LRSPGD (reference sequence). J lost 0 bases, V lost 8 bases, and 3 bases had no gene match. The CDR3 is made up of 13 amino acids. CDR3: CTCGGTANTEVFF. The sequenced CDR3 bases are TGCACCTGCGGAGGGACAGCAAACACA.

The table lists this clone with a few counts. The listed genes are named as in mouse. CDR3 DNA (partial): TGTGCCAGCAGTATAGGTCCAGACTCC. Amino acids: CASSIGPDS. The whole CDR3 sequence reads CASSIGPDSDYTF. The chain joins TRBV19 to TRBJ1-2, with no clear D. The read stops 4 residues short of the end of the CDR3; the missing end is completed from the germline J gene. Trimming stripped 0 bases from V and 3 bases from J, with 6 bases between. There are 13 residues in the CDR3. CDR1 and CDR2 from the germline V gene are FNHDT and SITEND (reference sequence).

This clone showed up just a few times. Each gene name is a mouse one. The read terminates 4 residues ahead of where the CDR3 ends, so the germline J gene completes it. The rearrangement links TRBV13-3 to TRBJ2-2; D ambiguous. CDR1 and CDR2 (germline): NNHDY, SYVADS. V was trimmed by 4 bases and J by 5 bases, leaving 6 bases between them. The CDR3 totals 12 residues. The sequenced part of the CDR3 DNA is TGTGCCAGCAGTTCTAAAACCGGG. Translating gives CASSSKTG. The full CDR3 protein reads CASSSKTGQLYF.

Concerning this clone itself: Germline and genes: mouse. From the germline J gene comes the end of the CDR3, since the read stops 4 residues before it. This chain uses TRBV13-3 with TRBJ2-1; 11 nucleotides align to TRBD2. Trimming removed 5 bases from V and 6 bases from J; junction bases left unmatched: 7. The CDR3 covers 15 residues. Germline V gives CDR1 NNHDY, CDR2 SYVADS. CDR3 region: CASRPPGLGVAEQFF. The sequenced CDR3 bases are TGTGCCAGCAGGCCCCCGGGACTGGGGGTTGCT.

Only a few counts were recorded for this clone. Genes here carry mouse names. The read falls 4 residues short of the CDR3 end, and the missing part is taken from the germline J gene. The chain is built from TRBV13-1 and TRBJ2-1, with D tentatively TRBD1 (6 bases). Germline V gene sequence: CDR1 NSHNY, CDR2 SYGAGN. This CDR3 has 13 amino acids. Trimming shortened V by 5 bases and J by 5 bases, and 11 bases separated the two germline ends. CDR3 DNA (partial): TGTGCCAGCAGCAGGGGCGGGAATGCT. Translation gives CASSRGGNA. The full CDR3 is CASSRGGNAEQFF.

As for this clone: Gene and germline names: mouse. From the germline J gene comes the end of the CDR3, since the read stops 4 residues before it. The chain joins TRBV13-3 to TRBJ2-7, with 11 nucleotides matching TRBD2. V lost 6 bases and J lost 2; bases outside the gene matches: 4. Germline V gene data show CDR1 as NNHDY and CDR2 as SYVADS. The CDR3 covers 14 residues. The CDR3 reads CASTRDWGTYEQYF. The CDR3 DNA, read in part, is TGTGCCAGCACTCGGGACTGGGGGACCTAT.